This T cell receptor (beta chain) came from a study of T cells in Graves' hyperthyroidism and ophthalmopathy. Study outcomes and limitations: Most expanded thyroid clonotypes above 0.001 also appeared in blood. In the analysis, a 13 V-J model separated ophthalmopathy from stable hyperthyroidism.

Amplified regions were TCR beta CDR3 sequences from RNA transcripts. With the HTBI primer set, the TCR CDR3 went through a first round of RT-PCR. TCRdb reprocessed the multiplex PCR reads with MiXCR, giving one entry per CDR3 protein. This table holds approximately 430,000 distinct CDR3 sequences, less than 20% found once. Stable Graves' hyperthyroidism meant no ophthalmopathy progression within 18 months. Ten or more counts support this clonotype. Antigen specificity is unknown. The sample consisted of blood. This receptor was identified in a woman under 30 with Graves' hyperthyroidism.

This chain's CDR3 is CASSLGTETSTDTQYF. DNA of the CDR3: TGTGCCAGCAGCCTAGGGACAGAAACTAGCACAGATACGCAGTATTTT. The rearrangement uses TRBV11-1 and TRBJ2-3; 7 bases map to TRBD1. Germline V lookup: CDR1 SGHAT, CDR2 FQDESV (reference sequence). Losses at the gene ends were 5 bases for V and 0 bases for J; bases not matched to a gene: 8. CDR3 length equals 16 residues.